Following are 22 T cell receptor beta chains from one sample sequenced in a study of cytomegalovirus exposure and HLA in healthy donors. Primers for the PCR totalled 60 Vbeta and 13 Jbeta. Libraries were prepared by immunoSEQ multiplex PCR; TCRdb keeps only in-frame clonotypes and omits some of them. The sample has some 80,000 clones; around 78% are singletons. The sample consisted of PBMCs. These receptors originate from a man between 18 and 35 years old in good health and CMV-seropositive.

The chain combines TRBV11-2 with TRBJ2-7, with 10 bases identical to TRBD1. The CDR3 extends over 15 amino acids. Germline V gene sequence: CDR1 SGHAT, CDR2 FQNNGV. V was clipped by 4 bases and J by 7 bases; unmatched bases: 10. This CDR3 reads CASSSINDRGLEQYF. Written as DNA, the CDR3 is TGTGCCAGCAGCTCAATAAACGACAGGGGGCTTGAGCAGTACTTC. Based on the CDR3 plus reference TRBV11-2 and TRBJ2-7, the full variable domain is EAGVAQSPRYKIIEKRQSVAFWCNPISGHATLYWYQQILGQGPKLLIQFQNNGVVDDSQLPKDRFSAERLKGVDSTLKIQPAKLEDSAVYLCASSSINDRGLEQYFGPGTRLTVT.

The CDR3, as DNA: TGCGCCAGCAGCTTGGGCCCAGGGGGACACGAGCAGTACTTC. Residues: CASSLGPGGHEQYF. The genes are TRBV5-1 and TRBJ2-7; 7 bases match TRBD1. Germline V gene lookup returns CDR1 SGHRS and CDR2 YFSETQ. The junction had 5 bases not matched to a gene; V was cut back by 0 bases and J by 5 bases. The CDR3 contains 14 residues.

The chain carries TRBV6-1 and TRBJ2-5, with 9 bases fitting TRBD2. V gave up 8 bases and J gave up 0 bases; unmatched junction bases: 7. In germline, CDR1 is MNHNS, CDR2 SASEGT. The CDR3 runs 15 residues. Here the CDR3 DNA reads TGTGCCAGCGGGGTAGCGGGAGTGTACCAAGAGACCCAGTACTTC. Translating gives CASGVAGVYQETQYF.

CDR3 sequence reads: CASSYTRTEQFF. In nucleotides, the CDR3 is TGCGCCAGCAGTTATACTCGCACCGAGCAGTTCTTC. This chain connects TRBV10-2 to TRBJ2-1; no clear D. Germline CDR1 is WSHSY and CDR2 is SAAADI. Trimming left V 5 bases short and J 10 bases short, with 12 bases between. The CDR3 contains 12 residues.

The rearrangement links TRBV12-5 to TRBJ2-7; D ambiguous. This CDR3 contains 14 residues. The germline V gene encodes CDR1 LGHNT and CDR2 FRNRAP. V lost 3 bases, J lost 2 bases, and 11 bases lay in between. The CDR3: CASGFSGFPYEQYF. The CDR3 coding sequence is TGTGCTAGTGGTTTCTCCGGGTTCCCCTACGAGCAGTACTTC.

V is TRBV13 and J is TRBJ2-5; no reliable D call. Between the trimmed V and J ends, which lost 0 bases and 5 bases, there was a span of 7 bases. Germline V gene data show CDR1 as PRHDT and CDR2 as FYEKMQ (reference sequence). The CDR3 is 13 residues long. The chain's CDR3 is CASSLGHGETQYF. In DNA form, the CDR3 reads TGTGCCAGCAGCTTAGGACACGGGGAGACCCAGTACTTC. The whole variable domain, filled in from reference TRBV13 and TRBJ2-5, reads AAGVIQSPRHLIKEKRETATLKCYPIPRHDTVYWYQQGPGQDPQFLISFYEKMQSDKGSIPDRFSAQQFSDYHSELNMSSLELGDSALYFCASSLGHGETQYFGPGTRLLVL.

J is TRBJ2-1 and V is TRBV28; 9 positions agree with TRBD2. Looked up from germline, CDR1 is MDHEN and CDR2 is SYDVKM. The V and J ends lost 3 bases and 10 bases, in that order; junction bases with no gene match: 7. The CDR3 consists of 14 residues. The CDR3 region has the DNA TGTGCCAGCAGTTTGCCTAGCGGGACTCGGGAGCAGTTCTTC. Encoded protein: CASSLPSGTREQFF.

The CDR3 coding sequence is TGCGCCAGCAGCTTGGCAGCGGCCAACAATGAGCAGTTCTTC. Protein sequence: CASSLAAANNEQFF. V usage is TRBV5-1 and J usage is TRBJ2-1; possible D gene TRBD2, 5 bases. Trimming removed 0 bases at V and 5 bases at J, with 9 bases between. This CDR3 comprises 14 residues. Germline CDR1 reads SGHRS; CDR2 reads YFSETQ.

CDR3 region: CASSSNHRAPNEKLFF. CDR3 nucleotides: TGTGCCAGCAGCTCAAACCACAGGGCTCCTAATGAAAAACTGTTTTTT. This chain uses TRBV7-8 with TRBJ1-4; D may be TRBD1 (6 bases). Trimming pared 4 bases from V and 3 bases from J, leaving 15 bases between. Germline V CDR1 and CDR2: SGHVS, FQNEAQ. This CDR3 is built from 16 residues.

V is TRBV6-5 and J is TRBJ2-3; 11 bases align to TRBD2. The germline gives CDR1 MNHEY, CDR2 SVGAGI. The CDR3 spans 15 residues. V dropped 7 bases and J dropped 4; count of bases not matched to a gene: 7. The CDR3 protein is CASTYTSGSADTQYF. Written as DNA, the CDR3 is TGTGCCAGCACCTATACTAGCGGGAGTGCAGATACGCAGTATTTT.

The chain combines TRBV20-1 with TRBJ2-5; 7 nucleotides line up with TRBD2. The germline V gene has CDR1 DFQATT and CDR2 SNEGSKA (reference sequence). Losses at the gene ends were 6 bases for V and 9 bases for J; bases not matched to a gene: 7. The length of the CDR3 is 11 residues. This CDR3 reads CSAKTREAQYF. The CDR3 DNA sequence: TGCAGTGCCAAGACCCGGGAGGCCCAGTACTTC.

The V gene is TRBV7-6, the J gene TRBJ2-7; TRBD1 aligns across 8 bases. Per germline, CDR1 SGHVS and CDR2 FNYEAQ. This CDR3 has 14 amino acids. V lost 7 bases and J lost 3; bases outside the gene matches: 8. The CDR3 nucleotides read TGTGCCAGCACCCTCGGGACAGGACGCTACGAGCAGTACTTC. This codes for CASTLGTGRYEQYF.

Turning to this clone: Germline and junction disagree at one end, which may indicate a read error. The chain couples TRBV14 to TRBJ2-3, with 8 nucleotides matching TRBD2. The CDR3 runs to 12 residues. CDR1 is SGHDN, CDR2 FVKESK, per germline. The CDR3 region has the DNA TGTGCCAGCAGCCGAGGGACCGGGACTAGTGCTTTT. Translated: CASSRGTGTSAF. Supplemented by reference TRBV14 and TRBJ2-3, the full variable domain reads EAGVTQFPSHSVIEKGQTVTLRCDPISGHDNLYWYRRVMGKEIKFLLHFVKESKQDESGMPNNRFLAERTGGTYSTLKVQPAELEDSGVYFCASSRGTGTSAFGPGTRLTVL.

Here the CDR3 DNA reads TGTGCCACCCAAGGCGGGGGCTCGGGAACTGAAGCTTTCTTT. Protein sequence: CATQGGGSGTEAFF. V is TRBV6-1 and J is TRBJ1-1; D is perhaps TRBD1 (6 bases). Trimming stripped 10 bases from V and 5 bases from J, with 20 bases between. This CDR3 spans 14 amino acids. The germline V gene encodes CDR1 MNHNS and CDR2 SASEGT.

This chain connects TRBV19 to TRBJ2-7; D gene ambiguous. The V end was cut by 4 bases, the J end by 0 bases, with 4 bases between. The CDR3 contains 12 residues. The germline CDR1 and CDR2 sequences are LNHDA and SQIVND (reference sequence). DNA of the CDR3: TGTGCCAGTAGTACCTACTCCTACGAGCAGTACTTC. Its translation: CASSTYSYEQYF.

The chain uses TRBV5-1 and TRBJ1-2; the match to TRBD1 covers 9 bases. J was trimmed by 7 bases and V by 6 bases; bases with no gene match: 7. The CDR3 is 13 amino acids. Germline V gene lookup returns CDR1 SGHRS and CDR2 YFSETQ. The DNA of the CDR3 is TGCGCCAGCAACCCAGCGGGACAGGGTGGCTACACCTTC. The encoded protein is CASNPAGQGGYTF.

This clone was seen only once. DNA for the CDR3: TGTGCCAGCAGAGACAGGGGTCAGAAGTACGAGCAGTACTTC. Protein product: CASRDRGQKYEQYF. This chain connects TRBV25-1 to TRBJ2-7; 8 bases match TRBD1. Trimming at V came to 6 bases and at J to 4 bases, leaving 8 bases not matched to a gene. The CDR3 runs to 14 residues. The V gene's germline CDR1 is MGHDK and CDR2 SYGVNS.

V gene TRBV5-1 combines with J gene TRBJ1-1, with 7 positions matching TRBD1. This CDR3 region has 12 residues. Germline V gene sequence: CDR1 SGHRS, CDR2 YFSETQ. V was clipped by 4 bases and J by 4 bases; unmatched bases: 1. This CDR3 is CASSQGVTEAFF. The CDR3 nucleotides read TGCGCCAGCAGCCAGGGGGTCACTGAAGCTTTCTTT.

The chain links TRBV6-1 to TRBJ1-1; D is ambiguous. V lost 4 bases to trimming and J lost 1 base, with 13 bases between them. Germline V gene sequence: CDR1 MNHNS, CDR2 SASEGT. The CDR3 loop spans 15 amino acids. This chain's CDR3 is CASSGPNRRNTEAFF. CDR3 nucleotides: TGTGCCAGCAGTGGACCCAACAGACGGAACACTGAAGCTTTCTTT.

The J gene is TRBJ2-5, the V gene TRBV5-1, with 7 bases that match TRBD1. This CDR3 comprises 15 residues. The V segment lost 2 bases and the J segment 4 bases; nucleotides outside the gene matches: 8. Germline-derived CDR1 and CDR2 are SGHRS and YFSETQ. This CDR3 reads CASSFYRGLGETQYF. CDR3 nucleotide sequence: TGCGCCAGCAGCTTTTACAGGGGTTTGGGAGAGACCCAGTACTTC.

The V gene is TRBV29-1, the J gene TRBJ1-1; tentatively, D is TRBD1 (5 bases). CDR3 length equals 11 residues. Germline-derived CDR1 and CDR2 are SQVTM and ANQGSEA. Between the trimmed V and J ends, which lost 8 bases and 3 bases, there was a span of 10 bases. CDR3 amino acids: CSTARDTEAFF. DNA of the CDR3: TGCAGCACCGCCAGGGACACTGAAGCTTTCTTT.

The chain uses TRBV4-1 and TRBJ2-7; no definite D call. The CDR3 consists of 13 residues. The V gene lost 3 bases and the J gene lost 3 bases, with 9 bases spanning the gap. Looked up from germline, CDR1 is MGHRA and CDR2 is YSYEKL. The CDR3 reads CASSQRHGYEQYF. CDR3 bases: TGCGCCAGCAGCCAGCGACACGGCTACGAGCAGTACTTC.